Presented here are 29 T cell receptor beta chains from one specimen sequenced in a study of blood T cell repertoires in COVID-19. This table comes from immunoSEQ multiplex PCR, and its TCRdb copy is limited to in-frame clones, with some not included. Of 25,000 to 30,000 clones listed, around 86% are singletons. Sequencing used peripheral blood. Receptors originate from a human donor in a cohort sampled during active COVID-19. The donor label of this sample is uncertain.

This chain joins TRBV19 and TRBJ1-5; 8 bases fit TRBD1. V shed 7 bases, J shed 5 bases, and the junction held 7 bases outside the gene matches. Germline V gene sequence: CDR1 LNHDA, CDR2 SQIVND (reference sequence). This CDR3 contains 14 residues. CDR3: CASTRTGTDQPQHF. Here the CDR3 DNA reads TGTGCCAGTACCCGGACAGGGACGGATCAGCCCCAGCATTTT.

The rearrangement uses TRBV7-2 and TRBJ1-2; TRBD1 aligns across 7 bases. Germline assignment: CDR1 SGHTA and CDR2 FQGNSA. J lost 2 bases, V lost 6 bases, and 6 bases had no gene match. This CDR3 region has 14 residues. The CDR3 DNA follows: TGTGCCAGCAGATCGACAGGGACGAACTATGGCTACACCTTC. Amino acids: CASRSTGTNYGYTF.

The chain uses TRBV5-4 and TRBJ2-1; 11 positions match TRBD1. The CDR3 extends over 14 amino acids. After removal of 4 bases from V and 6 bases from J, the junction contained 3 bases not matched to a gene. Germline V gives CDR1 SGHNT, CDR2 YYREEE (reference sequence). This CDR3 reads CASSTGTGGNEQFF. The DNA for the CDR3 is TGTGCCAGCAGCACCGGGACAGGGGGCAATGAGCAGTTCTTC.

The V call is TRBV5-5, the J call TRBJ2-7; 7 nucleotides align to TRBD1. The length of the CDR3 is 15 residues. Germline CDR1 SGHKS, CDR2 YYEKEE (reference sequence). With V trimmed by 0 bases and J by 1 base, 4 bases remained unmatched. This chain's CDR3 is CASSLVRDRSYEQYF. CDR3 sequence (DNA): TGTGCCAGCAGCTTGGTAAGGGACAGATCCTACGAGCAGTACTTC.

This chain connects TRBV28 to TRBJ2-7; 8 bases match TRBD2. Germline loops: CDR1 MDHEN, CDR2 SYDVKM. CDR3 length equals 16 residues. The junction had 13 bases not matched to a gene; V was cut back by 7 bases and J by 2 bases. In nucleotides, the CDR3 is TGTGCCAGCATGCCTCCCCGGGCGGGGGGCACCTACGAGCAGTACTTC. Protein sequence: CASMPPRAGGTYEQYF.

The rearrangement joins TRBV5-6 to TRBJ1-2, with D unresolved. Per germline, CDR1 SGHDT and CDR2 YYEEEE. V was shortened by 4 bases and J by 13 bases, with 14 bases between the two germline ends. The CDR3 sequence is 11 residues long. CDR3 bases: TGTGCCAGCAGCCGGACGGGGATATCCACCTTC. It is translated as CASSRTGISTF.

This sequence joins TRBV9 and TRBJ2-3; 11 bases agree with TRBD2. CDR1 and CDR2 from the germline V gene are SGDLS and YYNGEE. The CDR3 is made up of 18 amino acids. J gave up 3 bases and V 2 bases, and 11 bases lay outside the gene matches. This CDR3 is CASSVASGGPPSTDTQYF. The CDR3 bases are TGTGCCAGCAGCGTGGCTAGCGGGGGGCCCCCTAGTACAGATACGCAGTATTTT.

The chain has TRBV5-1 and TRBJ2-7; a weak D match, TRBD1 (6 bases). The germline gives CDR1 SGHRS, CDR2 YFSETQ. The V gene lost 3 bases and the J gene lost 0 bases, with 13 bases spanning the gap. This CDR3 contains 15 residues. In nucleotides, the CDR3 is TGCGCCAGCAGCTCTTCCGGGACACACTCCTACGAGCAGTACTTC. This encodes CASSSSGTHSYEQYF. The whole variable domain, filled in from reference TRBV5-1 and TRBJ2-7, reads KAGVTQTPRYLIKTRGQQVTLSCSPISGHRSVSWYQQTPGQGLQFLFEYFSETQRNKGNFPGRFSGRQFSNSRSEMNVSTLELGDSALYLCASSSSGTHSYEQYFGPGTRLTVT.

The V gene is TRBV19, the J gene TRBJ2-7; D is perhaps TRBD2 (5 bases). The CDR3 runs 13 residues. Germline values: CDR1 LNHDA, CDR2 SQIVND (reference sequence). V shed 6 bases and J shed 5 bases, with 14 bases lying between them. CDR3 in amino acids: CASRPSSGNEQYF. In DNA form, the CDR3 reads TGTGCCAGTAGGCCCTCCTCGGGGAACGAGCAGTACTTC.

The chain combines TRBV28 with TRBJ2-3, with D unresolved. The CDR3 consists of 12 residues. CDR1 MDHEN and CDR2 SYDVKM come from the germline V gene. V lost 5 bases and J 7 bases, leaving 10 bases between the germline ends. The CDR3 is CASSPDTNTQYF. The CDR3 DNA sequence: TGTGCCAGCAGTCCTGACACGAATACGCAGTATTTT.

The CDR3 nucleotides read TGTGCCAGCAACCGGGACATTCGCACAGATACGCAGTATTTT. Its translation: CASNRDIRTDTQYF. This sequence joins TRBV6-6 and TRBJ2-3, with D perhaps matching TRBD1 (6 bases). This CDR3 contains 14 residues. Trimming took off 7 bases at V and 1 base at J, with 12 bases between the two ends. Germline-derived CDR1 and CDR2 are MNHNY and SVGAGI (reference sequence).

This rearrangement joins TRBV5-1 to TRBJ1-4; D uncertain. Germline V gives CDR1 SGHRS, CDR2 YFSETQ. The length of the CDR3 is 15 residues. V lost 4 bases and J lost 0, with 10 bases in between. CDR3 in DNA: TGCGCCAGCAGCCCCGGGAGCTCAACTAATGAAAAACTGTTTTTT. Residues: CASSPGSSTNEKLFF.

The rearrangement uses TRBV6-5 and TRBJ2-7; possible D gene TRBD1, 6 bases. Germline CDR1 MNHEY, CDR2 SVGAGI. Trimming took 7 bases from V and 2 from J, leaving 12 bases between them. The length of the CDR3 is 13 residues. This CDR3 reads CASTRDNTYEQYF. The CDR3, as DNA: TGTGCCAGCACCCGGGACAACACCTACGAGCAGTACTTC.

The V call is TRBV19, the J call TRBJ1-6; D remains unclear. The CDR3 consists of 15 residues. CDR1 LNHDA and CDR2 SQIVND come from the germline V gene (reference sequence). V lost 3 bases to trimming and J lost 4 bases, with 10 bases between them. CDR3 DNA: TGTGCCAGTAGTATCGACACAATATATAATTCACCCCTCCACTTT. This translates into CASSIDTIYNSPLHF.

The CDR3 DNA is TGTGCCAGCAGCTTAGCGCCTTACAGGGGGACCATCACCGGGGAGCTGTTTTTT. Its protein is CASSLAPYRGTITGELFF. The chain links TRBV7-9 to TRBJ2-2, with 8 bases lining up with TRBD1. Losses at the gene ends were 0 bases for V and 4 bases for J; bases not matched to a gene: 10. Looked up from germline, CDR1 is SEHNR and CDR2 is FQNEAQ (reference sequence). The length of the CDR3 is 18 residues.

The V gene is TRBV6-1, the J gene TRBJ2-2; 9 bases line up with TRBD1. The germline gives CDR1 MNHNS, CDR2 SASEGT. The V gene end was trimmed by 2 bases and the J gene end by 1 base; junction bases not matched to a gene: 5. The CDR3 loop spans 17 amino acids. The CDR3 sequence is CASSEFSGQGNTGELFF. DNA for the CDR3: TGTGCCAGCAGTGAATTTTCGGGACAGGGGAACACCGGGGAGCTGTTTTTT.

This chain links TRBV9 with TRBJ2-3, with 9 bases matching TRBD1. This CDR3 is 16 amino acids long. V shed 3 bases and J 4 bases; nucleotides not matched to a gene: 9. Germline CDR1 SGDLS, CDR2 YYNGEE. The CDR3 DNA sequence: TGTGCCAGCAGCGCCGGGACAGGGTATGGTGCAGATACGCAGTATTTT. Translated, it gives CASSAGTGYGADTQYF.

V and J are TRBV28 and TRBJ1-5, with D tentatively TRBD1 (6 bases). The CDR3 has 13 residues. Trimming took off 5 bases at V and 6 bases at J, with 11 bases between the two ends. Looked up from germline, CDR1 is MDHEN and CDR2 is SYDVKM. DNA for the CDR3: TGTGCCAGCAGTCGGGGGGGCAGTCAGCCCCAGCATTTT. Translation: CASSRGGSQPQHF.

V usage is TRBV2 and J usage is TRBJ2-7; weak D call: TRBD1 (6 bases). V shed 5 bases and J shed 4 bases, with 12 bases lying between them. CDR1 and CDR2 (germline): SNHLY, FYNNEI. The CDR3 runs 13 residues. The CDR3 nucleotides read TGTGCCAGCAGTTCAGACAGGTTATACGAGCAGTACTTC. Translation: CASSSDRLYEQYF.

This clone was seen just once. The V call is TRBV6-5, the J call TRBJ1-4; D possibly corresponds to TRBD1 (6 bases). V shed 7 bases and J shed 0 bases, with 12 bases lying between them. This CDR3 has 15 residues. Germline V lookup: CDR1 MNHEY, CDR2 SVGAGI. The CDR3 loop is CASKFRDTTNEKLFF. In DNA form, the CDR3 reads TGTGCCAGCAAGTTCCGGGACACAACTAATGAAAAACTGTTTTTT.

The gene calls are TRBV6-5 and TRBJ2-7; 10 nucleotides agree with TRBD2. The CDR3 extends over 15 amino acids. After removal of 2 bases from V and 5 bases from J, the junction contained 6 bases not matched to a gene. Germline V gene sequence: CDR1 MNHEY, CDR2 SVGAGI. The CDR3 protein is CASSYLLAGRDEQYF. CDR3 bases: TGTGCCAGCAGTTACCTACTAGCGGGGAGAGACGAGCAGTACTTC.

The rearrangement joins TRBV19 to TRBJ2-2; 9 nucleotides align to TRBD1. The junction had 9 bases not matched to a gene; V was cut back by 6 bases and J by 7 bases. The CDR3 covers 15 residues. Germline V gene sequence: CDR1 LNHDA, CDR2 SQIVND (reference sequence). CDR3 in amino acids: CASRLTQGAIGELFF. CDR3 sequence (DNA): TGTGCCAGTAGGTTAACACAGGGGGCAATCGGGGAGCTGTTTTTT.

V gene TRBV5-1 combines with J gene TRBJ2-2; a weak D match, TRBD1 (5 bases). The germline V gene encodes CDR1 SGHRS and CDR2 YFSETQ. CDR3 length: 14 amino acids. Trimming took 0 bases from V and 4 from J, leaving 7 bases between them. The CDR3 DNA is TGCGCCAGCAGCTTGGTTCAGGGCACCGGGGAGCTGTTTTTT. This translates into CASSLVQGTGELFF.

This clone has a handful of counts. The chain has TRBV27 and TRBJ1-1, with D possibly matching TRBD1 (5 bases). The germline gives CDR1 MNHEY, CDR2 SMNVEV (reference sequence). The CDR3 consists of 15 residues. V lost 3 bases, J lost 5 bases, and 16 bases lay in between. The DNA of the CDR3 is TGTGCCAGCAGTTTCTCCGGGACGGCGGGGACTGAAGCTTTCTTT. Protein: CASSFSGTAGTEAFF.

This clone showed up just once. J is TRBJ1-6 and V is TRBV5-6; TRBD1 is a possible D gene (5 bases). The germline gives CDR1 SGHDT, CDR2 YYEEEE. V was cut by 0 bases and J by 9 bases, with 10 bases left in between. CDR3 length: 14 residues. CDR3 sequence (DNA): TGTGCCAGCAGCTTGGGCAGGGTGGGTTCACCCCTCCACTTT. This encodes CASSLGRVGSPLHF.

V is TRBV6-6 and J is TRBJ1-1, with unresolved D. The germline V and J ends were trimmed by 10 bases and 0 bases, with 12 bases remaining between them. CDR1 and CDR2 (germline): MNHNY, SVGAGI (reference sequence). This CDR3 contains 13 residues. The CDR3 protein is CATQKIMNTEAFF. The CDR3 coding sequence is TGTGCCACCCAGAAAATTATGAACACTGAAGCTTTCTTT.

The J gene is TRBJ1-1, the V gene TRBV18, with D unresolved. The CDR3 sequence is 14 residues long. The V gene's germline CDR1 is KGHSH and CDR2 LQKENI. The V end lost 6 bases, the J end lost 5 bases, and 16 bases lay between the germline ends. Written as DNA, the CDR3 is TGTGCCAGCTCTGGCTGGGGAGGAGATACTGAAGCTTTCTTT. It encodes CASSGWGGDTEAFF.

This clone was counted once. The gene calls are TRBV30 and TRBJ2-3, with D perhaps matching TRBD2 (5 bases). CDR1 is GTSNPN, CDR2 SVGIG, per germline (reference sequence). The V gene lost 0 bases and the J gene lost 5 bases, with 9 bases spanning the gap. This CDR3 is 13 amino acids long. CDR3 DNA sequence: TGTGCCTGGAGTGTACGGAGCGGAGATACGCAGTATTTT. The encoded protein is CAWSVRSGDTQYF.

V is TRBV6-2 or TRBV6-3 and J is TRBJ2-1; 7 bases agree with TRBD1. This CDR3 contains 15 residues. Germline V CDR1 and CDR2: MNHEY, SVGEGT. The V segment lost 6 bases and the J segment 3 bases; nucleotides outside the gene matches: 8. The CDR3 DNA follows: TGTGCCAGCAGCCCAGACAGGGCCAGCTACAATGAGCAGTTCTTC. It yields the protein CASSPDRASYNEQFF.